Below are 31 T cell receptor beta chains sequenced from a single sample in a study of T cells in Graves' hyperthyroidism and ophthalmopathy. Using RNA transcripts as the source, TCR beta CDR3 regions were amplified. With the HTBI primer set, the TCR CDR3 went through a first round of RT-PCR. TCRdb processed the multiplex PCR reads anew with MiXCR; each CDR3 protein has one entry. The sample includes over 150,000 distinct CDR3 sequences, 17% of them seen just once. Sequenced: blood. These receptors originate from a woman between 45 and 65 years old with Graves' hyperthyroidism.

The chain links TRBV19 to TRBJ2-4; D unclear. The CDR3 has 14 amino acids. V gave up 3 bases and J gave up 8 bases, with 14 bases separating them. Germline CDR1 reads LNHDA; CDR2 reads SQIVND (reference sequence). CDR3 sequence: CASSISAAWDIQYF. The CDR3 coding sequence is TGTGCCAGTAGTATTTCGGCGGCTTGGGACATTCAGTACTTC.

There are many counts of this clonotype. The CDR3 nucleotides read TGTGCCAGCAGTTACCCTCTGGATAGCGGGAGTATTACCGCCTACGAGCAGTACTTC. Translation: CASSYPLDSGSITAYEQYF. V usage is TRBV6-5 and J usage is TRBJ2-7, with 9 bases aligning to TRBD2. Unmatched junction bases numbered 16, after V lost 2 bases and J lost 2 bases. Germline V gene data show CDR1 as MNHEY and CDR2 as SVGAGI. This CDR3 comprises 19 residues.

This clonotype was recorded many times. V gene TRBV30 combines with J gene TRBJ2-7; 16 positions agree with TRBD2. CDR3 length equals 13 residues. Germline trimming cut 3 bases from V and 7 bases from J; bases unmatched to any gene: 0. Germline-derived CDR1 and CDR2 are GTSNPN and SVGIG (reference sequence). The CDR3 DNA reads TGTGCCTGGAGGGGACTAGCGGGAGGGGAGCAGTACTTC. It codes for CAWRGLAGGEQYF. Full variable domain (missing parts from reference TRBV30 and TRBJ2-7): SQTIHQWPATLVQPVGSPLSLECTVEGTSNPNLYWYRQAAGRGLQLLFYSVGIGQISSEVPQNLSASRPQDRQFILSSKKLLLSDSGFYLCAWRGLAGGEQYFGPGTRLTVT.

This clonotype occurred many times. V usage is TRBV2 and J usage is TRBJ2-5; D remains unclear. This CDR3 region has 11 residues. The V gene lost 7 bases and the J gene lost 6 bases, with 9 bases spanning the gap. The germline V gene encodes CDR1 SNHLY and CDR2 FYNNEI. The CDR3 is CASMASKTQYF. The CDR3 DNA sequence: TGTGCCAGCATGGCGTCGAAGACCCAGTACTTC.

The chain has TRBV19 and TRBJ2-7; D possibly corresponds to TRBD2 (6 bases). In germline, CDR1 is LNHDA, CDR2 SQIVND (reference sequence). The CDR3 is 13 residues long. V lost 6 bases and J lost 2, with 11 bases in between. The CDR3 nucleotides read TGTGCCAGTAGCTCCGGGAGCCCCTACGAGCAGTACTTC. It translates to CASSSGSPYEQYF. The variable domain in full, completed from reference TRBV19 and TRBJ2-7, reads DGGITQSPKYLFRKEGQNVTLSCEQNLNHDAMYWYRQDPGQGLRLIYYSQIVNDFQKGDIAEGYSVSREKKESFPLTVTSAQKNPTAFYLCASSSGSPYEQYFGPGTRLTVT.

This clonotype was picked up many times. The chain has TRBV6-1 and TRBJ2-2, with D perhaps matching TRBD1 (6 bases). Germline CDR1 MNHNS, CDR2 SASEGT. Trimming left V 8 bases short and J 7 bases short, with 11 bases between. The CDR3 length is 12 residues. CDR3 in DNA: TGTGCCAGCCGTTGGACAGTCGGGGAGCTGTTTTTT. Translating gives CASRWTVGELFF.

The chain is built from TRBV7-9 and TRBJ1-2; the D is unclear. CDR3 length: 13 amino acids. Trimming took 5 bases from V and 0 from J, leaving 7 bases between them. Looked up from germline, CDR1 is SEHNR and CDR2 is FQNEAQ (reference sequence). The CDR3 sequence: CASSLNTNYGYTF. In DNA, the CDR3 is TGTGCCAGCAGCCTTAATACTAACTATGGCTACACCTTC.

The chain carries TRBV28 and TRBJ2-7; possibly TRBD2 for D (5 bases). CDR1 and CDR2 from the germline V gene are MDHEN and SYDVKM. The CDR3 spans 14 residues. V lost 6 bases and J 0 bases, leaving 12 bases between the germline ends. The CDR3 loop reads CASSDGLLSYEQYF. The CDR3 nucleotides are TGTGCCAGCAGCGACGGACTCCTCTCCTACGAGCAGTACTTC.

This clonotype was detected many times. This chain uses TRBV2 with TRBJ2-5; 7 bases agree with TRBD2. This CDR3 contains 12 residues. V dropped 11 bases and J dropped 5; count of bases not matched to a gene: 8. CDR1 and CDR2 (germline): SNHLY, FYNNEI. The CDR3 sequence: CAGRTREETQYF. Here the CDR3 DNA reads TGTGCCGGGAGGACTAGGGAGGAGACCCAGTACTTC. The entire variable domain, with the rest obtained from reference TRBV2 and TRBJ2-5, is as follows: EPEVTQTPSHQVTQMGQEVILRCVPISNHLYFYWYRQILGQKVEFLVSFYNNEISEKSEIFDDQFSVERPDGSNFTLKIRSTKLEDSAMYFCAGRTREETQYFGPGTRLLVL.

In its sample, this clonotype was seen many times. This chain joins TRBV28 and TRBJ1-2; D unresolved. Looked up from germline, CDR1 is MDHEN and CDR2 is SYDVKM. The V end lost 6 bases, the J end lost 7 bases, and 15 bases lay between the germline ends. The CDR3 sequence is 13 residues long. The CDR3 DNA is TGTGCCAGCAGGCCCCCGCAGGAAAGTGGCTACACCTTC. Translated, it gives CASRPPQESGYTF.

This clonotype has at least ten counts. V is TRBV15 and J is TRBJ1-5, with D perhaps TRBD1 (5 bases). Per germline, CDR1 LNHNV and CDR2 YYDKDF (reference sequence). V lost 0 bases, J lost 6 bases, and 9 bases lay in between. CDR3 length: 14 residues. The CDR3 coding sequence is TGTGCCACCAGCAGAGATCGAGGGGTTCAGCCCCAGCATTTT. Translation: CATSRDRGVQPQHF.

This clonotype came up many times. V is TRBV27 and J is TRBJ2-1, with 14 bases fitting TRBD2. Germline V CDR1 and CDR2: MNHEY, SMNVEV (reference sequence). This CDR3 has 17 residues. Trimming at V came to 2 bases and at J to 2 bases, leaving 2 bases not matched to a gene. This chain's CDR3 is CASSLGTSGGTYNEQFF. Here the CDR3 DNA reads TGTGCCAGCAGTTTAGGGACTAGCGGGGGCACCTACAATGAGCAGTTCTTC.

As DNA, the CDR3 is TGCGCCAGCAGCCAAGAGGGACTAGCGGTTACCGGGGAGCTGTTTTTT. Translating it yields CASSQEGLAVTGELFF. This chain connects TRBV4-1 to TRBJ2-2; 11 bases are a match to TRBD2. From germline, CDR1 is MGHRA and CDR2 YSYEKL. The V and J ends lost 0 bases and 5 bases, in that order; junction bases with no gene match: 2. The CDR3 consists of 16 residues.

In its sample, this clonotype was seen many times. The chain recombines TRBV11-2 with TRBJ2-1, with D maybe TRBD2 (5 bases). The ends were cut back, 0 bases at V and 10 bases at J, with 13 bases in the middle. CDR1 and CDR2 (germline): SGHAT, FQNNGV. This CDR3 is built from 14 residues. The DNA for the CDR3 is TGTGCCAGCAGCTTAGAAGCTCTAGCCGGCGAGCAGTTCTTC. This codes for CASSLEALAGEQFF. Looking up the rest from reference TRBV11-2 and TRBJ2-1 gives the full variable domain: EAGVAQSPRYKIIEKRQSVAFWCNPISGHATLYWYQQILGQGPKLLIQFQNNGVVDDSQLPKDRFSAERLKGVDSTLKIQPAKLEDSAVYLCASSLEALAGEQFFGPGTRLTVL.

Remarks on this clonotype: It may be a read error: a sequence one base away is much more abundant. The chain links TRBV2 to TRBJ1-2, with D possibly TRBD1 on 5 matching bases. The CDR3 is made up of 12 amino acids. V lost 8 bases and J 7 bases, leaving 14 bases between the germline ends. Germline CDR1 reads SNHLY; CDR2 reads FYNNEI. CDR3 amino acids: CASLAGLLGYTF. As DNA, the CDR3 is TGTGCCAGCCTGGCAGGGCTCCTTGGCTACACCTTC.

A word on this clonotype: This may stem from a read error, because a much larger clone lies one nucleotide away. The rearrangement uses TRBV6-1 and TRBJ1-5; D not resolved. CDR1 MNHNS and CDR2 SASEGT come from the germline V gene. The CDR3 contains 18 residues. CDR3 residues: CASSFSGGFRNSNQAQHF. The CDR3 DNA is TGTGCCAGCAGCTTCAGCGGTGGTTTCCGGAATAGCAATCAGGCCCAGCATTTT.

The chain couples TRBV20-1 to TRBJ1-1; D possibly corresponds to TRBD1 (6 bases). The CDR3 sequence is 13 residues long. Germline CDR1 DFQATT, CDR2 SNEGSKA (reference sequence). V was shortened by 5 bases and J by 0 bases, with 10 bases between the two germline ends. CDR3 coding DNA: TGCAGTGCTCTGGGGGCTTTGAACACTGAAGCTTTCTTT. Its translation: CSALGALNTEAFF.

The rearrangement uses TRBV2 and TRBJ1-5; possibly TRBD1 for D (6 bases). Trimming stripped 6 bases from V and 5 bases from J, with 23 bases between. Germline values: CDR1 SNHLY, CDR2 FYNNEI. The length of the CDR3 is 17 residues. In DNA form, the CDR3 reads TGTGCCAGCAGAGAGACGGGACACTCCATGGGCGATCAGCCCCAGCATTTT. Residues: CASRETGHSMGDQPQHF.

The genes are TRBV19 and TRBJ2-1; 11 bases are shared with TRBD2. The CDR3 totals 17 residues. V lost 5 bases, J lost 10 bases, and 16 bases stayed unmatched. CDR1 and CDR2 (germline): LNHDA, SQIVND (reference sequence). CDR3 in DNA: TGTGCCAGTAGTCCCCGCCGAATAGCGGGAGGGCCGTCGGAGCAGTTCTTC. It codes for CASSPRRIAGGPSEQFF.

The V call is TRBV7-3, the J call TRBJ2-5; a possible D gene is TRBD1 (6 bases). V was cut by 5 bases and J by 5 bases, with 18 bases left in between. The V gene's germline CDR1 is SGHTA and CDR2 FQGTGA. The CDR3 extends over 15 amino acids. The CDR3 protein is CASSRRGSLLETQYF. The CDR3 DNA reads TGTGCCAGCAGCCGCAGGGGCTCATTGCTGGAGACCCAGTACTTC.

At least ten counts were recorded for this clonotype. The chain combines TRBV30 with TRBJ2-1, with D possibly called TRBD1 or TRBD2 (5 bases each). The CDR3 has 13 amino acids. Trimming removed 8 bases at V and 7 bases at J, with 18 bases between. The germline gives CDR1 GTSNPN, CDR2 SVGIG (reference sequence). The CDR3 protein is CAGLGVDPNEQFF. In nucleotides, the CDR3 is TGTGCCGGCCTGGGGGTAGATCCAAATGAGCAGTTCTTC.

In its sample, this clonotype was seen many times. The chain has TRBV20-1 and TRBJ2-1, with 11 bases identical to TRBD2. The germline V gene has CDR1 DFQATT and CDR2 SNEGSKA (reference sequence). The V segment lost 0 bases and the J segment 13 bases; nucleotides outside the gene matches: 17. The CDR3 loop spans 17 amino acids. The CDR3, as DNA: TGCAGTGCTAGAGATCTGGGCACTAGCGGGAGTCTGGTGGAACAGTTCTTC. Translation: CSARDLGTSGSLVEQFF.

On this clonotype: A much larger clone differs from this one at a single base, so this may be a read error. The rearrangement uses TRBV12-3 or TRBV12-4 and TRBJ2-3; D unresolved. This CDR3 comprises 12 residues. For the CDR3, the DNA is TGTGTCAGCAGTTCAAGGTTAGATACGCAGTATTTT. Its protein product is CVSSSRLDTQYF.

Many counts were recorded for this clonotype. V usage is TRBV7-8 and J usage is TRBJ1-1; D remains ambiguous. Germline CDR1 SGHVS, CDR2 FQNEAQ. CDR3 length equals 15 residues. The germline V and J ends were trimmed by 6 bases and 5 bases, with 19 bases remaining between them. The CDR3 region is CASSNLFRGRTEAFF. CDR3 coding DNA: TGTGCCAGCAGTAATTTATTCCGGGGTCGGACTGAAGCTTTCTTT.

CDR3 sequence: CASSFGPENEQFF. The CDR3 DNA reads as TGTGCCAGCAGTTTTGGGCCCGAAAATGAGCAGTTCTTC. The chain uses TRBV12-3 or TRBV12-4 and TRBJ2-1; D is ambiguous. The CDR3 contains 13 residues. V was pared by 3 bases and J by 7 bases, with 10 bases between.

There are many counts of this clonotype. V and J are TRBV10-1 and TRBJ2-7, with D possibly being TRBD1 (6 bases). The germline V gene has CDR1 WNHNN and CDR2 SYGVQD (reference sequence). The CDR3 covers 14 residues. The V gene lost 5 bases and the J gene lost 6 bases, with 17 bases spanning the gap. The CDR3, as DNA: TGCGCCAGCAGTAGCTCGCGGACAGTGGGCGAGCAGTACTTC. This sequence encodes CASSSSRTVGEQYF.

This clonotype was counted ten times or more. V and J are TRBV28 and TRBJ2-4; 7 nucleotides match TRBD2. Germline assignment: CDR1 MDHEN and CDR2 SYDVKM. The junction had 5 bases not matched to a gene; V was cut back by 2 bases and J by 7 bases. This CDR3 contains 14 residues. The CDR3 sequence is CASSLRLASNIQYF. The CDR3, as DNA: TGTGCCAGCAGTTTAAGACTAGCCTCGAACATTCAGTACTTC.

This chain connects TRBV28 to TRBJ2-1; 7 bases are a match to TRBD2. Germline trimming cut 5 bases from V and 8 bases from J; bases unmatched to any gene: 6. The CDR3 has 13 amino acids. CDR1 and CDR2 (germline): MDHEN, SYDVKM. CDR3 coding DNA: TGTGCCAGCAGTCGGACTAGTTACCATGAGCAGTTCTTC. This codes for CASSRTSYHEQFF.

This clonotype was seen repeatedly, ten times or more. This chain uses TRBV30 with TRBJ1-1, with 11 bases matching TRBD1. Germline CDR1 reads GTSNPN; CDR2 reads SVGIG (reference sequence). This CDR3 has 12 residues. CDR3 loop: CARDRGSTEAFF. The CDR3 region has the DNA TGTGCTCGGGACAGGGGGTCCACTGAAGCTTTCTTT.

This clonotype has more than one count but fewer than ten. The J gene is TRBJ1-5, the V gene TRBV11-2, with 8 bases aligning to TRBD1. The CDR3 runs 15 residues. The J segment lost 5 bases and the V segment lost 5 bases, leaving 8 bases of the junction unmatched. CDR1 is SGHAT, CDR2 FQNNGV, per germline. In nucleotides, the CDR3 is TGTGCCAGCAGCCTTGACGGACAGGGCTATCAGCCCCAGCATTTT. It yields the protein CASSLDGQGYQPQHF.

Remarks on this clonotype: The junction departs from germline at one end; a sequencing error may be responsible. The V gene is TRBV7-7, the J gene TRBJ2-1, with 7 bases identical to TRBD1. The CDR3 consists of 15 residues. Germline loops: CDR1 SSHAT, CDR2 FNYEAQ (reference sequence). The CDR3 loop reads CASSHDRARINEQFF. CDR3 sequence (DNA): TGTGCTAGCAGCCACGACAGGGCCCGTATCAATGAGCAGTTCTTC.